The T cell receptor (beta chain) described here comes from a study of graft-versus-host responses after intestinal transplantation. Study background: Anti-thymocyte globulin induction was given to all recipients, followed by tacrolimus and steroids for around three years. General observations from the study: Within the allografts of patients who had graft-donor T cell macrochimerism, graft-versus-host to host-versus-graft clonal ratios were high.

Responder cells labeled with CFSE (around 200,000) were co-plated with irradiated stimulator cells labeled with violet dye (around 200,000). Proliferating responders of the CD3+CD4+ and CD3+CD8+ phenotypes with low CFSE were sorted after the reaction. Using immunoSEQ multiplex PCR, the repertoire was profiled, and TCRdb retains in-frame clones only, with some absent. The sample lists some 14,000 clones; 25% to 35% were seen once. V was clipped by 6 bases and J by 0 bases; unmatched bases: 9. CDR3 length equals 16 residues. The germline gives CDR1 MNHNY, CDR2 SVGAGI (reference sequence). The chain uses TRBV6-6 and TRBJ2-3; TRBD2 matches 7 bases. This specimen was alloreactive CD4+ T cells from a mixed lymphocyte reaction culture, taken before intestinal transplant. Indicated subset: CFSE-low proliferating T cells sorted from approximately six-day pre-transplant mixed lymphocyte reaction (GvH or HvG direction). This TCR was sampled from a human patient who received an intestinal transplant. CDR3 in amino acids: CASRTRGGTSTDTQYF. The CDR3, as DNA: TGTGCCAGCAGGACAAGGGGAGGGACTAGCACAGATACGCAGTATTTT.